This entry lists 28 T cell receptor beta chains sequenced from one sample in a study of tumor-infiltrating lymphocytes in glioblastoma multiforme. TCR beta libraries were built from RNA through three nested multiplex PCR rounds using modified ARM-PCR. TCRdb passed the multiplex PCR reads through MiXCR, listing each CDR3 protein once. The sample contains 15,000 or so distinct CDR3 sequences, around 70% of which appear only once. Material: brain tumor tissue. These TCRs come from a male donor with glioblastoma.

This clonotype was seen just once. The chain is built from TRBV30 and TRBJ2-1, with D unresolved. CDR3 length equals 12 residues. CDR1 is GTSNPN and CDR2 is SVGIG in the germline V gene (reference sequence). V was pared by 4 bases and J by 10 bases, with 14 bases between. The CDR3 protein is CAWTRLPLEQFF. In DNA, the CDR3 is TGTGCCTGGACCAGACTCCCCCTGGAGCAGTTCTTC.

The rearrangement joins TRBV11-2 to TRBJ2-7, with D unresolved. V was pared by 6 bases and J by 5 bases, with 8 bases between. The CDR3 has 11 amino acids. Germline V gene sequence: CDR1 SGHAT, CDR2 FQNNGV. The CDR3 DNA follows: TGTGCCAGCAGGCTACTAAACGAGCAGTACTTC. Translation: CASRLLNEQYF.

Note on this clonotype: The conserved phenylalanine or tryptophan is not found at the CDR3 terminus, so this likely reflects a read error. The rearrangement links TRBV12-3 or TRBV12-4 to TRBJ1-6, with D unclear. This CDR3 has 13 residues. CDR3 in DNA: TGTGTCAGCAGCCCCTTCAGGAGGTCATCCCTCCACTTA. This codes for CVSSPFRRSSLHL.

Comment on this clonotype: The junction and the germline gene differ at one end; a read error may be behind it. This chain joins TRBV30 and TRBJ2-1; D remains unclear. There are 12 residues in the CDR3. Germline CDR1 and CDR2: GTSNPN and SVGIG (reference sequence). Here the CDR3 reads CVWSIRELVQFF. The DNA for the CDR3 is TGTGTCTGGAGTATACGTGAATTGGTGCAGTTCTTC. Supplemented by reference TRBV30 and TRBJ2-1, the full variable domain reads SQTIHQWPATLVQPVGSPLSLECTVEGTSNPNLYWYRQAAGRGLQLLFYSVGIGQISSEVPQNLSASRPQDRQFILSSKKLLLSDSGFYLCVWSIRELVQFFGPGTRLTVL.

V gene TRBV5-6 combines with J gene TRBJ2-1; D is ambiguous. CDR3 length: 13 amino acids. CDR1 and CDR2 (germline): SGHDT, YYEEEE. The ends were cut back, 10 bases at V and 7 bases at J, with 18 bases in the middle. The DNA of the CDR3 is TGTGCCGGTAGCTCCGTTGCATATAATGAGCAGTTCTTC. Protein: CAGSSVAYNEQFF.

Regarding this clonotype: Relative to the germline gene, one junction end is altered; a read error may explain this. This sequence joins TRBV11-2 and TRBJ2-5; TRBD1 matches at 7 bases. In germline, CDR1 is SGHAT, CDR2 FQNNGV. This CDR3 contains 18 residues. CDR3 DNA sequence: TGTGCCGGCAGTTCGACTACCGACAGGGCGTTTTTGGTGGGGACCCAGTACTTC. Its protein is CAGSSTTDRAFLVGTQYF. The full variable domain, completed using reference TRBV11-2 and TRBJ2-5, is EAGVAQSPRYKIIEKRQSVAFWCNPISGHATLYWYQQILGQGPKLLIQFQNNGVVDDSQLPKDRFSAERLKGVDSTLKIQPAKLEDSAVYLCAGSSTTDRAFLVGTQYFGPGTRLLVL.

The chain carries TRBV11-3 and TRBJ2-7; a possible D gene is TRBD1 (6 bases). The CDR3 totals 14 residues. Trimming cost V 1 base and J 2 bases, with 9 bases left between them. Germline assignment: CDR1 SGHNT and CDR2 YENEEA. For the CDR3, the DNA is TGTGCCAGCAGCTTAGGCAGGGGCCCCTACGAGCAGTACTTC. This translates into CASSLGRGPYEQYF.

CDR3 sequence (DNA): TGCAGCCCCTCACGGACTTGGGTTAACTACGGCAACACCTTC. This encodes CSPSRTWVNYGNTF. V and J are TRBV29-1 and TRBJ1-2; D is unresolved. Trimming shortened V by 8 bases and J by 12 bases, and 28 bases separated the two germline ends. CDR1 and CDR2 (germline): SQVTM, ANQGSEA. CDR3 size: 14 residues. The whole variable domain, filled in from reference TRBV29-1 and TRBJ1-2, reads SAVISQKPSRDICQRGTSLTIQCQVDSQVTMMFWYRQQPGQSLTLIATANQGSEATYESGFVIDKFPISRPNLTFSTLTVSNMSPEDSSIYLCSPSRTWVNYGNTFGSGTRLTVV.

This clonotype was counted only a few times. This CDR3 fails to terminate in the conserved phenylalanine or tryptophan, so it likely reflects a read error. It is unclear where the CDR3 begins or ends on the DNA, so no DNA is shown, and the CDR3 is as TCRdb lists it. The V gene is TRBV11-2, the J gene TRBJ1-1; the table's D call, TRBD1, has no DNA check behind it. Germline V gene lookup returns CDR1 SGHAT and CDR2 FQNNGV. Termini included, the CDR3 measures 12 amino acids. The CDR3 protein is CASSLVQVVAFL.

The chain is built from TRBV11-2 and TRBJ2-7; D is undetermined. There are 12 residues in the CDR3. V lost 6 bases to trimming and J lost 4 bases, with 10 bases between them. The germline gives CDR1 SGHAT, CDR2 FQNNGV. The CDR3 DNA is TGTGCCAGCAGTAAATCGGGTTACGAGCAGTACTTC. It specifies CASSKSGYEQYF.

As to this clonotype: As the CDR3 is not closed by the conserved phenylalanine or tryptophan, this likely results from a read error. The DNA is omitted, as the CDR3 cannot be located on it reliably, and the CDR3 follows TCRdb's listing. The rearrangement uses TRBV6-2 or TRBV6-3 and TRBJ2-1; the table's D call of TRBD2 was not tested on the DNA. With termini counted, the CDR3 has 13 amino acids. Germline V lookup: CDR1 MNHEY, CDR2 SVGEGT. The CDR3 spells CASRYERVHEQFS.

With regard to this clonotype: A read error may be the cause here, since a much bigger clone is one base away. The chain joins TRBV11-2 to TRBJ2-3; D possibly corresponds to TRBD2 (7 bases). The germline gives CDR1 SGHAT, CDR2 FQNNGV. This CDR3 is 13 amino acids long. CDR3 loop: CASSFKGGDTPYF. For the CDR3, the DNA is TGTGCCAGCAGCTTCAAGGGGGGGGATACGCCGTATTTT.

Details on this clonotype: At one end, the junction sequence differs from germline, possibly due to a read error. CDR3 in amino acids: CTSSRGWGETQYF. CDR3 nucleotides: TGTACCAGCAGCCGCGGGTGGGGAGAGACCCAGTACTTC. The genes are TRBV11-2 and TRBJ2-5; perhaps TRBD2 as D (5 bases). The germline V gene has CDR1 SGHAT and CDR2 FQNNGV. CDR3 length equals 13 residues.

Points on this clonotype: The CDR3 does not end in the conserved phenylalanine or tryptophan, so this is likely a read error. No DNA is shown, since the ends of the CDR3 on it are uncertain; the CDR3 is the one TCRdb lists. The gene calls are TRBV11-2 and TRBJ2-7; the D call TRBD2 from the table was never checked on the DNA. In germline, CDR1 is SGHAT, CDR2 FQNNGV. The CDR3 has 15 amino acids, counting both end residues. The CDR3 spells CVSSFSSLALYEQYS.

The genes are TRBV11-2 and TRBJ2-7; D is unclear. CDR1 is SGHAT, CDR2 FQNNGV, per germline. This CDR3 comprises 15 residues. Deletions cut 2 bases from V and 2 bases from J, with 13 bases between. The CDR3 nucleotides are TGTGCCAGCAGCTTAAACAGAGGAACCGCCTACGAGCAGTACTTC. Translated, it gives CASSLNRGTAYEQYF.

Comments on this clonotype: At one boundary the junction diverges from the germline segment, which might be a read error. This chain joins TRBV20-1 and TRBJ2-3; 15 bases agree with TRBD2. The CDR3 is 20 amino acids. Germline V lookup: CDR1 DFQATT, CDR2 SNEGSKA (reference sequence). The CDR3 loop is CSTSRPGLAGGPSSADTQYF. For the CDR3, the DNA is TGCAGTACTAGTCGCCCCGGACTAGCGGGAGGGCCGAGTAGCGCAGATACGCAATATTTT.

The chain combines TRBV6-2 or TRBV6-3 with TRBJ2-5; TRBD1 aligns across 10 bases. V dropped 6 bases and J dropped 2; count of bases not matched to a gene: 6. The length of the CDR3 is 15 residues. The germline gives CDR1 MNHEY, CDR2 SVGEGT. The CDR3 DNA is TGTGCCAGCAGCCCAGGGACAGGGGATCAAGAGACCCAGTACTTC. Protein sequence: CASSPGTGDQETQYF.

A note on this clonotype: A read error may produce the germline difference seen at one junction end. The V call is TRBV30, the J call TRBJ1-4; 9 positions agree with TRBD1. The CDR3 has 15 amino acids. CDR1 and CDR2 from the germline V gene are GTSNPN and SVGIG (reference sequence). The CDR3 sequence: CARSNPQGAGEELFF. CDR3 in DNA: TGTGCCAGGAGCAACCCACAGGGGGCGGGAGAAGAACTGTTTTTT. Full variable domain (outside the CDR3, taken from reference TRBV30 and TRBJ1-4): SQTIHQWPATLVQPVGSPLSLECTVEGTSNPNLYWYRQAAGRGLQLLFYSVGIGQISSEVPQNLSASRPQDRQFILSSKKLLLSDSGFYLCARSNPQGAGEELFFGSGTQLSVL.

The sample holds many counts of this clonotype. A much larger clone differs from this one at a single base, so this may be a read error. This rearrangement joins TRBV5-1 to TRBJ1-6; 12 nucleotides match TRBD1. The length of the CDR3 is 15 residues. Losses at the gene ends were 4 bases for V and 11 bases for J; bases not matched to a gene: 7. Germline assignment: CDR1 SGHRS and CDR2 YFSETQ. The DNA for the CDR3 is TGCGCCAGCAGCCCCGGGACAGGGGGCCATCCACCCCTCCACTTT. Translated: CASSPGTGGHPPLHF.

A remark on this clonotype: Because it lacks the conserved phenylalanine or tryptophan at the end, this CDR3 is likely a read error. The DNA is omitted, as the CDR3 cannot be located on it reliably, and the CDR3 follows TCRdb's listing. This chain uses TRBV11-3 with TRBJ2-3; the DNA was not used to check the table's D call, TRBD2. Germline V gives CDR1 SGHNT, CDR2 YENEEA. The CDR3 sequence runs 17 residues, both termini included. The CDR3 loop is CASSSGVAGGPGDTQCC.

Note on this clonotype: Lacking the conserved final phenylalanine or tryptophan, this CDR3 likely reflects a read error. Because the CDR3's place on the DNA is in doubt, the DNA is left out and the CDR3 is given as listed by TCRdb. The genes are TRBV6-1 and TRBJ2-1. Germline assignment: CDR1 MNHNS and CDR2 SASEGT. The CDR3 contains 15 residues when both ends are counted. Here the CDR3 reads CASSEEVVADNEKFL.

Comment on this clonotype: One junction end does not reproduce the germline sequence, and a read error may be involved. CDR3 sequence reads: CSARYGGVLGSEAFF. The CDR3 DNA sequence: TGCAGCGCTAGATATGGGGGGGTACTTGGGTCTGAAGCTTTCTTT. The gene calls are TRBV20-1 and TRBJ1-1, with a weak D call TRBD1 (5 bases). From germline, CDR1 is DFQATT and CDR2 SNEGSKA (reference sequence). The CDR3 totals 15 residues.

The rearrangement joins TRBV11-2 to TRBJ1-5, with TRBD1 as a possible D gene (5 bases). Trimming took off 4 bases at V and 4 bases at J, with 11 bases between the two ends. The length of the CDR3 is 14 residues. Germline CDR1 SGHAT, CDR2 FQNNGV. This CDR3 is CASSSPQGNQPQHF. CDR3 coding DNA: TGTGCCAGCAGCTCGCCTCAGGGAAATCAGCCCCAGCATTTT.

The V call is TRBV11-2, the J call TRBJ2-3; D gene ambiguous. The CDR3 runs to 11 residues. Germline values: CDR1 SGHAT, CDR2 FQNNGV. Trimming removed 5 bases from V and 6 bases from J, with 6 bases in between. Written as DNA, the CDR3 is TGTGCCAGCAGCGTCTTGGATACGCAGTATTTT. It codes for CASSVLDTQYF.

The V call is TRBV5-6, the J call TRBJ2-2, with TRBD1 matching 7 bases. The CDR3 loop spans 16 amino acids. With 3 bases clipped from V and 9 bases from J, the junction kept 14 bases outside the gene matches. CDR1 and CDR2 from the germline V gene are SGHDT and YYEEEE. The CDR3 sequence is CASSSADRFDNRELFF. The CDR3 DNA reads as TGTGCCAGCAGCTCGGCGGACAGGTTCGACAACAGGGAGCTGTTTTTT.

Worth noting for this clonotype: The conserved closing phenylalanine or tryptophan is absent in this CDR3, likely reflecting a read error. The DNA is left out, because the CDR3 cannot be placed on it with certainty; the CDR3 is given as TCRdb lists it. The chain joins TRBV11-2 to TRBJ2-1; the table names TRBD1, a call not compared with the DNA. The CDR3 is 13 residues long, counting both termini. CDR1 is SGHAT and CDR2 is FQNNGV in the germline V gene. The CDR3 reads CASNLERGNEEFL.

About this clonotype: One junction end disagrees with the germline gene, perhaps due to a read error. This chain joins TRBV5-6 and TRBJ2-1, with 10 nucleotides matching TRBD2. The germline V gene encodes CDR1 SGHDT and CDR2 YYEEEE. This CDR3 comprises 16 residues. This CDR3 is CTSSLYKLAGENEQFF. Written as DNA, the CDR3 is TGTACCAGCAGCTTGTATAAGCTAGCGGGAGAAAATGAGCAGTTCTTC.

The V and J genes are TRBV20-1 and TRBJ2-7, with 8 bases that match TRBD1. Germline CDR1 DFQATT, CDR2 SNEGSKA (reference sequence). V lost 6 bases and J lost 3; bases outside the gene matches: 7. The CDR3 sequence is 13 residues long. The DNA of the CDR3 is TGCAGTGCCGCTGCGACAGGGGTCTACGAGCAGTACTTC. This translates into CSAAATGVYEQYF.